This TCR beta chain comes out of a study of identifying expanded T cells in peripheral blood. The study, taken as a whole, reports: Over approximately two and four weeks, about 16 and 20 clones changed, versus around 1.3 between replicates. Across healthy donors, higher total template counts meant significantly greater approximately 2-week count variance.

Only in-frame clones appear in the TCRdb table, and some are missing; sequencing was by immunoSEQ multiplex PCR. The sample lists roughly 86,000 clones, approximately 85% occurring once. During the collection period, no donor immune events like infections were recorded. Trimming took off 2 bases at V and 3 bases at J, with 16 bases between the two ends. The CDR3 covers 16 residues. Looked up from germline, CDR1 is MNHNY and CDR2 is SVGAGI (reference sequence). To note about this clone: Its specificity is not known.

This TCR derives from a person aged 18-70 years in good health. The sequencing sample was made of blood. The chain recombines TRBV6-6 with TRBJ1-1; no clear D gene. The DNA for the CDR3 is TGTGCCAGCAGTTACGCTGAGGGAGAGTTGGACACTGAAGCTTTCTTT. Amino acids: CASSYAEGELDTEAFF.